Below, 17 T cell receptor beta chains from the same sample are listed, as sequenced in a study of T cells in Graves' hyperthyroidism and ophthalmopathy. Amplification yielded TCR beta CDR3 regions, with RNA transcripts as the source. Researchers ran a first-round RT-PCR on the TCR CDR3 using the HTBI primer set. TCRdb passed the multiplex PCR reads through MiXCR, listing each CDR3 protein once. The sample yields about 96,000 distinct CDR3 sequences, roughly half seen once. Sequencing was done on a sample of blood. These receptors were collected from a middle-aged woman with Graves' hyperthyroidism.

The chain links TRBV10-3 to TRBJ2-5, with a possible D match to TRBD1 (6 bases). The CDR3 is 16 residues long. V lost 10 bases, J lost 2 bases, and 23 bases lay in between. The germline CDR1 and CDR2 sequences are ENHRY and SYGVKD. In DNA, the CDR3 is TGTGCCAGTAGACAGGAGCCCCGGACGCAACAAGAGACCCAGTACTTC. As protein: CASRQEPRTQQETQYF.

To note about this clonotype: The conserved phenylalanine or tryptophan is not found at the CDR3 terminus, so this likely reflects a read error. Here the CDR3 DNA reads TGTGCCAGCAGGGGTAGCAATCAGCCCCAGCATCTT. Residues: CASRGSNQPQHL. The genes are TRBV6-6 and TRBJ1-5; D is unclear. In germline, CDR1 is MNHNY, CDR2 SVGAGI (reference sequence). Trimming took off 6 bases at V and 0 bases at J, with 3 bases between the two ends. This CDR3 is 12 amino acids long.

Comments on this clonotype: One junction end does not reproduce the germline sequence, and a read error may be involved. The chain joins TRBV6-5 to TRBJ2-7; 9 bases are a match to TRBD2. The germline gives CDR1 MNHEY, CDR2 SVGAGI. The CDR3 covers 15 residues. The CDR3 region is CAISEPRLAVYEQYF. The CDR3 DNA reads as TGTGCCATCAGTGAGCCCCGACTAGCGGTATACGAGCAGTACTTC.

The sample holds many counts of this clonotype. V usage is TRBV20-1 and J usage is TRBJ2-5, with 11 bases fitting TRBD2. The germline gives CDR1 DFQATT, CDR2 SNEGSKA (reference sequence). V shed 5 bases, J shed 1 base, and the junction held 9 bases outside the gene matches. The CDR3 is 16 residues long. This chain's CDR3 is CSAYPGTSGLQETQYF. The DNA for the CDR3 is TGCAGTGCTTATCCCGGGACTAGCGGTCTCCAAGAGACCCAGTACTTC.

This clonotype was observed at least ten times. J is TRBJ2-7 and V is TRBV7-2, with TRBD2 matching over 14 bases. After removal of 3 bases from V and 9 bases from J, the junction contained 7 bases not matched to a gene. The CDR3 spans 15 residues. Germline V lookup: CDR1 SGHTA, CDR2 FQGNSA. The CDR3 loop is CASSFAGLAGDWQYF. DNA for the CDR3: TGTGCCAGCAGCTTCGCGGGACTAGCGGGAGACTGGCAGTACTTC.

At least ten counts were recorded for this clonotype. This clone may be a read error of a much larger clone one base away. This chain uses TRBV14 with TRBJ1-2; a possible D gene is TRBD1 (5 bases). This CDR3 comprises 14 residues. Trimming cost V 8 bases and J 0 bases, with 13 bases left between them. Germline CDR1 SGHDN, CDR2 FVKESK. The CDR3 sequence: CASGLDSSNYGYTF. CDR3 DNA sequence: TGTGCCAGCGGCCTAGACAGCTCTAACTATGGCTACACCTTC. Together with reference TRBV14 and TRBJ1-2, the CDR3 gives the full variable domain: EAGVTQFPSHSVIEKGQTVTLRCDPISGHDNLYWYRRVMGKEIKFLLHFVKESKQDESGMPNNRFLAERTGGTYSTLKVQPAELEDSGVYFCASGLDSSNYGYTFGSGTRLTVV.

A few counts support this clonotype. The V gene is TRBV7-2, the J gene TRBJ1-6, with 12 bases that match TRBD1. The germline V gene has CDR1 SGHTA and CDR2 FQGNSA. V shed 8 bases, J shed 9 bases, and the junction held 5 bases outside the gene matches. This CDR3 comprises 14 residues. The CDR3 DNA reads TGTGCCAGCCTACCGGGACAGGGGGCTTCACCCCTCCACTTT. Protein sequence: CASLPGQGASPLHF.

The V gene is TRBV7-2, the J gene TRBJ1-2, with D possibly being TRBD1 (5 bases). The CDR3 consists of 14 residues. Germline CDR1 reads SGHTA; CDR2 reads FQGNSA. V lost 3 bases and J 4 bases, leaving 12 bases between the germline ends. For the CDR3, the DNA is TGTGCCAGCAGCTTCATCGGGGGAGGCTATGGCTACACCTTC. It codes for CASSFIGGGYGYTF.

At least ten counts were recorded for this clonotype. The CDR3 bases are TGCGCCAGCAGCCGTCCCAGCACCGGGGAGCTGTTTTTT. It specifies CASSRPSTGELFF. J is TRBJ2-2 and V is TRBV5-1; D remains ambiguous. V was clipped by 4 bases and J by 4 bases, with 8 bases between them. Germline values: CDR1 SGHRS, CDR2 YFSETQ. There are 13 residues in the CDR3.

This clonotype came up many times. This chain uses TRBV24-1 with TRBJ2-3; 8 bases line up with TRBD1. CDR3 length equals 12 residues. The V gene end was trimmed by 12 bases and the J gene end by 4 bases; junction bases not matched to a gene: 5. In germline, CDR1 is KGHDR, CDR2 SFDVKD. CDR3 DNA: TGTGCCTCGGCAGGGGGCGCAGATACGCAGTATTTT. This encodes CASAGGADTQYF.

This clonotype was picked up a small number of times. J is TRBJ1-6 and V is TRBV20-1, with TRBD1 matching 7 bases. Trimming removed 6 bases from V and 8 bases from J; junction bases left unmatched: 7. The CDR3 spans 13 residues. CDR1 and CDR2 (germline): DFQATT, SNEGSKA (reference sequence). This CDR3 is CSASRQGDSPLHF. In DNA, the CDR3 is TGCAGTGCCAGTAGACAGGGCGATTCACCCCTCCACTTT.

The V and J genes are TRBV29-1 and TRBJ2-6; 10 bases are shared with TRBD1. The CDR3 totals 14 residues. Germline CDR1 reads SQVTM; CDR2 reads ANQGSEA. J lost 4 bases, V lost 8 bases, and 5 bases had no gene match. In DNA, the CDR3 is TGCAGCTTGACAGGGGGCTGGGGGGCCAACGTCCTGACTTTC. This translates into CSLTGGWGANVLTF.

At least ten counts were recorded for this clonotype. CDR3 sequence reads: CSVQPWGTEAFF. Here the CDR3 DNA reads TGCAGCGTTCAACCCTGGGGGACTGAAGCTTTCTTT. This chain joins TRBV29-1 and TRBJ1-1, with D possibly being TRBD1 (5 bases). The V gene's germline CDR1 is SQVTM and CDR2 ANQGSEA. The CDR3 sequence is 12 residues long. V was pared by 5 bases and J by 5 bases, with 12 bases between.

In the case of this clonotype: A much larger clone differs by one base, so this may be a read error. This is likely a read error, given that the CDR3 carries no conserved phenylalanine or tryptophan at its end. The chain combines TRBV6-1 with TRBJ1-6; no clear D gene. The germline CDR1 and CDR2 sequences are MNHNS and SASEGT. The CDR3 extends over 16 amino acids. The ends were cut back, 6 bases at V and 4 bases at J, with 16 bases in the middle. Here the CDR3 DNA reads TGTGCCAGCAGGACCCCACAGCGCAGTTATAATTCACCCCTCCACATT. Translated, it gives CASRTPQRSYNSPLHI.

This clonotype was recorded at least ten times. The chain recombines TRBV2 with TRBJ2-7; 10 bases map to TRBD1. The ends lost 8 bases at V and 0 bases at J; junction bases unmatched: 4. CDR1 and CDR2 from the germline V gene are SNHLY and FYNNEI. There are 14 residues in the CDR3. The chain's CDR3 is CASSGQGDSYEQYF. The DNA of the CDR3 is TGTGCCAGCTCTGGACAGGGGGACTCCTACGAGCAGTACTTC.

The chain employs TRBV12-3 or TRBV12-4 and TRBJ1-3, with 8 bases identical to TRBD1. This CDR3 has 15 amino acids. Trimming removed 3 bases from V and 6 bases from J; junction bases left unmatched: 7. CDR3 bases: TGTGCCAGCAGTTTCCCAGGGGGCGCGGAAAACACCATATATTTT. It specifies CASSFPGGAENTIYF.

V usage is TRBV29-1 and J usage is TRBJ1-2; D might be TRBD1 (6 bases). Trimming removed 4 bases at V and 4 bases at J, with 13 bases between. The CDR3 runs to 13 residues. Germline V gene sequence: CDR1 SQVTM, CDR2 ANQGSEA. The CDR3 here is CSVGDLDSYGYTF. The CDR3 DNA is TGCAGCGTTGGGGACCTGGACAGCTATGGCTACACCTTC. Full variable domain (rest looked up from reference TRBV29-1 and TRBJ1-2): SAVISQKPSRDICQRGTSLTIQCQVDSQVTMMFWYRQQPGQSLTLIATANQGSEATYESGFVIDKFPISRPNLTFSTLTVSNMSPEDSSIYLCSVGDLDSYGYTFGSGTRLTVV.